Below, 32 T cell receptor beta chains from the same sample are listed, as sequenced in a study of cytomegalovirus exposure and HLA in healthy donors. The PCR contained 60 Vbeta and 13 Jbeta primers. Assay: immunoSEQ multiplex PCR; the TCRdb copy retains only in-frame clones and omits some. The data contain approximately 170,000 clones, less than 85% of them singletons. The specimen sequenced was PBMCs. Every receptor here comes from a male donor in good health and CMV-seronegative.

The rearrangement uses TRBV2 and TRBJ1-5, with D tentatively TRBD1 (5 bases). Germline CDR1 and CDR2: SNHLY and FYNNEI. Trimming shortened V by 9 bases and J by 0 bases, and 9 bases separated the two germline ends. This CDR3 has 13 residues. CDR3 sequence reads: CASEQDSNQPQHF. DNA of the CDR3: TGTGCCAGTGAACAGGATAGCAATCAGCCCCAGCATTTT.

DNA of the CDR3: TGCAGCGTTGATACGGCTAATGAAAAACTGTTTTTT. This sequence encodes CSVDTANEKLFF. The rearrangement uses TRBV29-1 and TRBJ1-4; D uncertain. The CDR3 consists of 12 residues. The V and J ends lost 3 bases and 3 bases respectively, with 5 bases between them. From germline, CDR1 is SQVTM and CDR2 ANQGSEA.

The rearrangement joins TRBV2 to TRBJ2-7; D is unclear. The V end was cut by 3 bases, the J end by 2 bases, with 14 bases between. The germline V gene encodes CDR1 SNHLY and CDR2 FYNNEI. This CDR3 is built from 15 residues. The chain's CDR3 is CASSDRGYNAYEQYF. The DNA for the CDR3 is TGTGCCAGCAGTGACCGAGGCTATAATGCCTACGAGCAGTACTTC.

The chain is built from TRBV19 and TRBJ2-5, with 13 bases matching TRBD2. Germline CDR1 LNHDA, CDR2 SQIVND (reference sequence). The V and J ends lost 6 bases and 5 bases, in that order; junction bases with no gene match: 9. The CDR3 has 16 residues. CDR3 DNA sequence: TGTGCCAGTAGACAAAGCGGACTAGCGGGGGTGGAGACCCAGTACTTC. It is translated as CASRQSGLAGVETQYF.

This clone appeared once. The genes are TRBV5-1 and TRBJ2-5; 7 bases are a match to TRBD2. CDR1 is SGHRS, CDR2 YFSETQ, per germline. J lost 1 base, V lost 4 bases, and 10 bases had no gene match. This CDR3 has 16 amino acids. The CDR3 DNA sequence: TGCGCCAGCAGCGGGGGGGAAACAACCTTCCAAGAGACCCAGTACTTC. This translates into CASSGGETTFQETQYF.

This clone was counted a single time. CDR3 residues: CASRLQAHQPQHF. Here the CDR3 DNA reads TGTGCCAGCAGACTACAGGCGCATCAGCCCCAGCATTTT. The rearrangement joins TRBV6-1 to TRBJ1-5; the D gene is possibly TRBD1 (5 bases). This CDR3 region has 13 residues. Germline values: CDR1 MNHNS, CDR2 SASEGT. Trimming stripped 6 bases from V and 5 bases from J, with 11 bases between.

The rearrangement joins TRBV5-4 to TRBJ2-1; 9 bases map to TRBD1. The CDR3 has 15 residues. Germline lookup yields CDR1 SGHNT and CDR2 YYREEE (reference sequence). Trimming took 2 bases from V and 5 from J; bases not matched to a gene: 5. CDR3 DNA sequence: TGTGCCAGCAGCTTAACAGGGGGCGCGCACAATGAGCAGTTCTTC. It is translated as CASSLTGGAHNEQFF.

The J gene is TRBJ2-2, the V gene TRBV7-6, with a weak D call TRBD2 (5 bases). This CDR3 has 16 amino acids. Germline V gene sequence: CDR1 SGHVS, CDR2 FNYEAQ. V shed 6 bases and J shed 3 bases, with 17 bases lying between them. This CDR3 is CASSRTFGRDTGELFF. CDR3 nucleotides: TGTGCCAGCAGTCGCACGTTTGGGAGAGACACCGGGGAGCTGTTTTTT. The full variable domain, with the rest looked up from reference TRBV7-6 and TRBJ2-2, is GAGVSQSPRYKVTKRGQDVALRCDPISGHVSLYWYRQALGQGPEFLTYFNYEAQQDKSGLPNDRFSAERPEGSISTLTIQRTEQRDSAMYRCASSRTFGRDTGELFFGEGSRLTVL.

V usage is TRBV6-1 and J usage is TRBJ2-5; 8 bases match TRBD1. The J segment lost 0 bases and the V segment lost 6 bases, leaving 3 bases of the junction unmatched. The CDR3 spans 14 residues. CDR1 and CDR2 from the germline V gene are MNHNS and SASEGT. The CDR3 loop reads CASRGTGYQETQYF. DNA for the CDR3: TGTGCCAGCAGGGGGACAGGCTACCAAGAGACCCAGTACTTC.

The chain couples TRBV2 to TRBJ2-7, with D possibly matching TRBD2 (5 bases). Germline CDR1 and CDR2: SNHLY and FYNNEI. V dropped 3 bases and J dropped 7 bases, with 13 bases sitting between them. This CDR3 is 13 amino acids long. The CDR3 protein is CASSEEVLGEQYF. CDR3 coding DNA: TGTGCCAGCAGTGAGGAGGTGCTGGGGGAGCAGTACTTC.

Here the CDR3 DNA reads TGTGCCAGCAGCTTTTCGTCCAGTTATGGCTACACCTTC. Its protein product is CASSFSSSYGYTF. V gene TRBV7-2 combines with J gene TRBJ1-2; D is uncertain. With 3 bases removed from V and 5 bases from J, the gap between germline ends came to 10 bases. Germline V gene sequence: CDR1 SGHTA, CDR2 FQGNSA. The CDR3 consists of 13 residues.

The chain joins TRBV25-1 to TRBJ2-7, with no clear D. The CDR3 covers 11 residues. Germline CDR1 MGHDK, CDR2 SYGVNS. V was trimmed by 8 bases and J by 3 bases, leaving 8 bases between them. CDR3: CASGSVYEQYF. In DNA, the CDR3 is TGTGCCAGCGGTTCAGTCTACGAGCAGTACTTC.

V and J are TRBV2 and TRBJ2-2; weak D call: TRBD1 (5 bases). Germline CDR1 reads SNHLY; CDR2 reads FYNNEI. The V end lost 9 bases, the J end lost 4 bases, and 15 bases lay between the germline ends. CDR3 size: 14 residues. The CDR3 here is CARGEHSPTGELFF. CDR3 in DNA: TGTGCCAGAGGGGAACATAGTCCCACCGGGGAGCTGTTTTTT.

The rearrangement links TRBV7-9 to TRBJ2-7, with 9 positions matching TRBD1. Germline CDR1 is SEHNR and CDR2 is FQNEAQ (reference sequence). J gave up 1 base and V 2 bases, and 9 bases lay outside the gene matches. The CDR3 is 17 residues long. CDR3 nucleotides: TGTGCCAGCAGCTTACCCTTGGACAGGGGTAAGTCCTACGAGCAGTACTTC. It encodes CASSLPLDRGKSYEQYF.

The chain has TRBV7-9 and TRBJ1-1; D possibly corresponds to TRBD1 (5 bases). Germline-derived CDR1 and CDR2 are SEHNR and FQNEAQ (reference sequence). The germline V and J ends were trimmed by 11 bases and 1 base, with 8 bases remaining between them. The CDR3 totals 11 residues. This CDR3 is CAGRGNTEAFF. CDR3 sequence (DNA): TGTGCCGGAAGGGGGAACACTGAAGCTTTCTTT.

The rearrangement joins TRBV6-1 to TRBJ2-3; 10 nucleotides line up with TRBD2. The J segment lost 4 bases and the V segment lost 2 bases, leaving 9 bases of the junction unmatched. This CDR3 region has 17 residues. The germline V gene encodes CDR1 MNHNS and CDR2 SASEGT. The CDR3 nucleotides are TGTGCCAGCAGTGAATTAGCGGCTAGCGGGAGTGCAGATACGCAGTATTTT. The encoded protein is CASSELAASGSADTQYF.

This chain uses TRBV11-1 with TRBJ2-1; 10 nucleotides match TRBD1. The germline CDR1 and CDR2 sequences are SGHAT and FQDESV (reference sequence). V lost 2 bases to trimming and J lost 6 bases; unmatched junction nucleotides: 13. CDR3 length equals 18 residues. CDR3 sequence (DNA): TGTGCCAGCAGCTTATTGAGGACAGGGGGAGGTTGGGGCAATGAGCAGTTCTTC. Its protein product is CASSLLRTGGGWGNEQFF.

J is TRBJ1-6 and V is TRBV18; 7 nucleotides align to TRBD1. The germline CDR1 and CDR2 sequences are KGHSH and LQKENI. After removal of 3 bases from V and 9 bases from J, the junction contained 8 bases not matched to a gene. The CDR3 runs to 15 residues. This chain's CDR3 is CASSPRDRELSPLHF. The CDR3 region has the DNA TGTGCCAGCTCACCCCGGGACAGAGAACTTTCACCCCTCCACTTT.

The chain combines TRBV7-9 with TRBJ1-1; 11 bases match TRBD1. In germline, CDR1 is SEHNR, CDR2 FQNEAQ (reference sequence). The CDR3 is made up of 13 amino acids. J lost 4 bases, V lost 7 bases, and 2 bases had no gene match. The DNA of the CDR3 is TGTGCCAGCACCGGGACAGGGGGCACTGAAGCTTTCTTT. This translates into CASTGTGGTEAFF.

This clone was found a few times. The chain joins TRBV4-1 to TRBJ1-3; TRBD1 aligns across 9 bases. This CDR3 has 18 amino acids. J lost 4 bases, V lost 1 base, and 11 bases had no gene match. CDR1 is MGHRA and CDR2 is YSYEKL in the germline V gene. CDR3 sequence reads: CASSQGRGQGLGGNTIYF. DNA of the CDR3: TGCGCCAGCAGCCAAGGCCGTGGACAGGGGTTAGGGGGAAACACCATATATTTT.

The chain employs TRBV6-1 and TRBJ1-4, with D hard to call. Germline-derived CDR1 and CDR2 are MNHNS and SASEGT. V lost 11 bases to trimming and J lost 6 bases, with 22 bases between them. The CDR3 is made up of 15 amino acids. This chain's CDR3 is CAGRREARGYEKLFF. As DNA, the CDR3 is TGTGCCGGCCGGCGGGAGGCGCGGGGTTATGAAAAACTGTTTTTT.

This chain joins TRBV7-6 and TRBJ2-1; 9 nucleotides match TRBD2. The CDR3 length is 12 residues. Germline loops: CDR1 SGHVS, CDR2 FNYEAQ. V shed 5 bases and J 15 bases; nucleotides not matched to a gene: 8. CDR3 loop: CASSIGAGLAFF. CDR3 nucleotide sequence: TGTGCCAGCAGCATAGGGGCGGGACTAGCGTTCTTC.

The chain joins TRBV28 to TRBJ2-1; D remains ambiguous. Germline CDR1 and CDR2: MDHEN and SYDVKM. The V end was cut by 3 bases, the J end by 7 bases, with 13 bases between. The CDR3 has 14 amino acids. The CDR3 here is CASSLVSAGNEQFF. In nucleotides, the CDR3 is TGTGCCAGCAGTTTGGTCTCGGCCGGGAATGAGCAGTTCTTC.

This chain joins TRBV6-1 and TRBJ2-3; 8 bases fit TRBD2. Germline CDR1 reads MNHNS; CDR2 reads SASEGT. V dropped 2 bases and J dropped 9; count of bases not matched to a gene: 10. The CDR3 covers 15 residues. CDR3 sequence (DNA): TGTGCCAGCAGTGAAAGCTGGCGGGGGGAGGGGACGCAGTATTTT. It translates to CASSESWRGEGTQYF.

The chain is built from TRBV4-1 and TRBJ2-1; D is undetermined. Per germline, CDR1 MGHRA and CDR2 YSYEKL. The ends were cut back, 1 base at V and 7 bases at J, with 11 bases in the middle. The CDR3 covers 14 residues. CDR3 loop: CASSQVRQFNEQFF. CDR3 DNA: TGCGCCAGCAGCCAAGTCCGTCAGTTTAATGAGCAGTTCTTC.

This chain uses TRBV28 with TRBJ1-1; a weak D match, TRBD1 (5 bases). V gave up 7 bases and J gave up 1 base, with 13 bases separating them. The CDR3 spans 14 residues. Germline CDR1 and CDR2: MDHEN and SYDVKM. DNA of the CDR3: TGTGCCAGCAACACTAACACAGGGAACACTGAAGCTTTCTTT. As protein: CASNTNTGNTEAFF.

This clone was seen more than once but under ten times. This sequence joins TRBV7-9 and TRBJ2-7; 7 bases are a match to TRBD2. The CDR3 spans 15 residues. Germline CDR1 SEHNR, CDR2 FQNEAQ (reference sequence). Trimming at V came to 7 bases and at J to 0 bases, leaving 9 bases not matched to a gene. The CDR3: CASTVGGGSSYEQYF. The CDR3 DNA follows: TGTGCCAGCACCGTGGGGGGGGGAAGCTCCTACGAGCAGTACTTC.

This chain uses TRBV7-9 with TRBJ2-1, with D possibly matching TRBD2 (6 bases). V dropped 2 bases and J dropped 0 bases, with 8 bases sitting between them. The length of the CDR3 is 15 residues. Germline assignment: CDR1 SEHNR and CDR2 FQNEAQ (reference sequence). CDR3 DNA sequence: TGTGCCAGCAGCTTAACCGGGAGCTCCTACAATGAGCAGTTCTTC. Translating gives CASSLTGSSYNEQFF.

The V gene is TRBV6-6, the J gene TRBJ2-7; D possibly corresponds to TRBD1 (5 bases). The CDR3 is 15 residues long. Per germline, CDR1 MNHNY and CDR2 SVGAGI (reference sequence). V was shortened by 0 bases and J by 3 bases, with 12 bases between the two germline ends. CDR3 region: CASSYSTQAGYEQYF. CDR3 bases: TGTGCCAGCAGTTACTCGACACAGGCCGGCTACGAGCAGTACTTC.

This clone occurred a few times. V is TRBV28 and J is TRBJ1-1, with TRBD1 matching 8 bases. Germline V lookup: CDR1 MDHEN, CDR2 SYDVKM. V lost 3 bases to trimming and J lost 4 bases; unmatched junction nucleotides: 13. The CDR3 spans 17 residues. CDR3 sequence reads: CASSFDRGLRMSTEAFF. The CDR3 coding sequence is TGTGCCAGCAGTTTTGACAGGGGCTTGAGAATGAGCACTGAAGCTTTCTTT. Using reference TRBV28 and TRBJ1-1 for the parts outside the CDR3, the full variable domain is DVKVTQSSRYLVKRTGEKVFLECVQDMDHENMFWYRQDPGLGLRLIYFSYDVKMKEKGDIPEGYSVSREKKERFSLILESASTNQTSMYLCASSFDRGLRMSTEAFFGQGTRLTVV.

Only one count was recorded for this clone. The chain is built from TRBV9 and TRBJ1-3, with 8 bases that match TRBD1. The CDR3 extends over 16 amino acids. CDR1 is SGDLS, CDR2 YYNGEE, per germline. V lost 4 bases and J lost 2; bases outside the gene matches: 8. This chain's CDR3 is CASSTRTGSPGNTIYF. The CDR3 nucleotides read TGTGCCAGCAGCACAAGGACAGGGTCGCCTGGAAACACCATATATTTT.

The chain carries TRBV5-4 and TRBJ2-7, with TRBD1 matching 8 bases. V was pared by 4 bases and J by 5 bases, with 11 bases of the junction left unmatched. Per the germline V gene, CDR1 is SGHNT and CDR2 is YYREEE (reference sequence). The CDR3 has 15 amino acids. In DNA, the CDR3 is TGTGCCAGCAGCCCCATGACAGGGGACTTACACGAGCAGTACTTC. The encoded protein is CASSPMTGDLHEQYF.